This TCR beta chain was captured by sequencing in a study of blood T cell repertoires in COVID-19. Produced via immunoSEQ multiplex PCR; TCRdb's table is partial and in-frame only. The table has under 95,000 clones, roughly 88% seen once. The CDR3 consists of 13 residues. Trimming shortened V by 2 bases and J by 7 bases, and 9 bases separated the two germline ends. Germline V gene data show CDR1 as LGHNT and CDR2 as FRNRAP. This clone was found once. The J gene is TRBJ2-1, the V gene TRBV12-5; D is unresolved. Sequencing was done on a sample of peripheral blood. The source is a human donor in a cohort sampled during active COVID-19. This chain's CDR3 is CASGLSPRNEQFF. CDR3 DNA sequence: TGTGCTAGTGGTTTGAGTCCTAGAAATGAGCAGTTCTTC.